This TCR beta chain was profiled in a study of shared clonotypes between healthy human individuals. Study-level background: For every donor, three CD4 naive, three CD4 memory, two CD8 naive and one CD8 memory plates were used.

CDR1 is MDHEN, CDR2 SYDVKM, per germline. V was shortened by 8 bases and J by 2 bases, with 16 bases between the two germline ends. The CDR3 is 15 amino acids. The repertoire was sequenced with immunoSEQ multiplex PCR; TCRdb's copy has only in-frame clones and lacks some. The table lists 2 million to 2.5 million clones, 90% to 96% of them singletons. This clonotype was sampled from a man between 18 and 35 years old in good health. Sequencing was done on a sample of naive CD4+ T cells sorted from blood. Subset indicated: CD45RA+ positively selected. V gene TRBV28 combines with J gene TRBJ2-1, with a possible D match to TRBD1 (6 bases). CDR3 amino acids: CASGTPGATYNEQFF. The CDR3 DNA follows: TGTGCCAGCGGAACTCCAGGGGCGACCTACAATGAGCAGTTCTTC.